This note documents a single T cell receptor (beta chain) sequence. These data belong to a study of blood T cells in healthy people across ages. With each sample, at least 6 micrograms of total RNA were extracted. Germline CDR1 is MNHNS and CDR2 is SASEGT. This CDR3 has 16 amino acids. Trimming removed 3 bases from V and 1 base from J; junction bases left unmatched: 9. Sample-barcoded 5' priming and a J-beta primer mix drove a second PCR of roughly 6 to 12 cycles. TCRdb re-called the 5' RACE reads with MiXCR, one entry per CDR3 protein. Among fewer than 700,000 distinct CDR3 sequences listed, about 43% were seen once.

The chain couples TRBV6-1 to TRBJ2-7; 7 positions match TRBD2. The clonotype comes from a man older than 75 in good health. Sequenced input: blood. The CDR3 protein is CASSDPSGRASYEQYF. CDR3 nucleotides: TGTGCCAGCAGTGACCCTAGTGGGAGGGCTTCCTACGAGCAGTACTTC.